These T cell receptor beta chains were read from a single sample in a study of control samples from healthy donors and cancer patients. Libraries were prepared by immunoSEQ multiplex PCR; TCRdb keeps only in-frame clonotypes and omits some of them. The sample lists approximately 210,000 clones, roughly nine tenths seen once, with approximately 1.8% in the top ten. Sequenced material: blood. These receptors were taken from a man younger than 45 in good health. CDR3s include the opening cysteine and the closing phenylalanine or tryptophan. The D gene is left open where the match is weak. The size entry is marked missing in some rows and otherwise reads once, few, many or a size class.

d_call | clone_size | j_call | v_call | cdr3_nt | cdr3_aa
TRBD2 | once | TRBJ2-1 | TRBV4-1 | TGCGCCAGCAGCCACGGACTAGCGGGGGATGAGCAGTTCTTC | CASSHGLAGDEQFF
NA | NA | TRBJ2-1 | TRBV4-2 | TGTGCCAGCAGCCAAGAACAGGGAAGCATTTACAATGAGCAGTTCTTC | CASSQEQGSIYNEQFF
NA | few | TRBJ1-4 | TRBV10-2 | TGCGCCAGCAGTGAGTCGGACACAGGACCTAATGAAAAACTGTTTTTT | CASSESDTGPNEKLFF
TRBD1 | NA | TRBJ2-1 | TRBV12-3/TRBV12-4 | TGTGCCAGCAGCACGGACAGGGGAGAGCAGTTCTTC | CASSTDRGEQFF
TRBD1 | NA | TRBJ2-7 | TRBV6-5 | TGTGCCAGCAGTAAGGGGGGGACAGGGGGCAACGAGCAGTACTTC | CASSKGGTGGNEQYF
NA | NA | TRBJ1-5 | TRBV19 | TGTGCCAGTAGTATGAAGTACCAGGGTTGGGTGGAGCATTTT | CASSMKYQGWVEHF
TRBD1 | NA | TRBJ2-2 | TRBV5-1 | TGCGCCAGCAGCTTGGGTGACAGGGCCCTAGGCACCGGGGAGCTGTTTTTT | CASSLGDRALGTGELFF
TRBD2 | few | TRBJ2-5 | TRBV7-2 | TGTGCCAGCAGCTTATCGAGCGGGGTACAAGAGACCCAGTACTTC | CASSLSSGVQETQYF
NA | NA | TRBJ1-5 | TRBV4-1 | TGCGCCAGCAGCCAAGATCGGGCCAGGGCCACTCAGCCCCAGCATTTT | CASSQDRARATQPQHF
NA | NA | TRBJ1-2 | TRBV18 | TGTGCCAGCTCACCGGGACGTTCTTCGGGCTATGGCTACACCTTC | CASSPGRSSGYGYTF
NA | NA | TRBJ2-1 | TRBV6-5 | TGTGCCAGCAGTTACTCTAGGACGGTGTACAATGAGCAGTTCTTC | CASSYSRTVYNEQFF
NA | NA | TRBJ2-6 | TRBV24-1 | TGTGCCACCAGAAGCAGGGCCGCCAACGTCCTGACTTTC | CATRSRAANVLTF
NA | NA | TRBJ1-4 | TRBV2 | TGTGCCAGCAGTGAAGAAGGGGGTCTGAGAGAAAAACTGTTTTTT | CASSEEGGLREKLFF
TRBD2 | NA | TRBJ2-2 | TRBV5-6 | TGTGCCAGCAGCCTAGGACTAGCGGGGTACACCGGGGAGCTGTTTTTT | CASSLGLAGYTGELFF
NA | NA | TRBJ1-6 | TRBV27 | TGTGCCAGCAGTTTATTGGGGGGCTCACCCCTCCACTTT | CASSLLGGSPLHF
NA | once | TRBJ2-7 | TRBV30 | TGTGCCTGGAGTGTACGGGACTACGAGCAGTACTTC | CAWSVRDYEQYF
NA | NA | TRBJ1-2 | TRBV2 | TGTGCCAGCAGTGGGGACAAAAACTATGGCTACACCTTC | CASSGDKNYGYTF
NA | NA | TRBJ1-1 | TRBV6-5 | TGTGCCAGCCGTCGGACAGAGAACACTGAAGCTTTCTTT | CASRRTENTEAFF
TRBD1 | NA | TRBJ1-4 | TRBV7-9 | TGTGCCAGCAGTCTCCAGGGGGGAACTAATGAAAAACTGTTTTTT | CASSLQGGTNEKLFF
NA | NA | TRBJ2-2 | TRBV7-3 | TGTGCCAGCAGCTCGATGACAGGGAACACCGGGGAGCTGTTTTTT | CASSSMTGNTGELFF
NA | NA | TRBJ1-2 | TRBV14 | TGTGCCAGCAGCCAAGCTGGACAAAGGTGGAATGGCTACACCTTC | CASSQAGQRWNGYTF
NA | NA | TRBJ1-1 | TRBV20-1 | TGCAGTGCTAGTGGGCGGACCAGGGCTGAAGCTTTCTTT | CSASGRTRAEAFF
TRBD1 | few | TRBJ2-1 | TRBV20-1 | TGCAGTGCTAGTGGGACAGGGGGCTACGTTGAGCAGTTCTTC | CSASGTGGYVEQFF
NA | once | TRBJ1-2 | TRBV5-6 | TGTGCCAGCAGCCCGGCGGGCAAAGGGTATGGCTACACCTTC | CASSPAGKGYGYTF
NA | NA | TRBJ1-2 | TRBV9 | TGTGCCAGCAGCGCGACAGTTAACTCCGGCTACACCTTC | CASSATVNSGYTF
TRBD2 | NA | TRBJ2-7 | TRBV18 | TGTGCCAGCTCATCGCTAGCGGGTGAGCAGTACTTC | CASSSLAGEQYF
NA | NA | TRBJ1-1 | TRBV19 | TGTGCCAGTTGGATGAACACTGAAGCTTTCTTT | CASWMNTEAFF
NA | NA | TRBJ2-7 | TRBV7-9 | TGTGCCAGCAGCTCCGGGACGTACGAGCAGTACTTC | CASSSGTYEQYF
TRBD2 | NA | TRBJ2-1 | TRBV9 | TGTGCCAGCAGCGTAAGGAGCGGGGGGAAGGGTGAGCAGTTCTTC | CASSVRSGGKGEQFF
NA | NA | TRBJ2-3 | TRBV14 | TGTGCCAGCAGCCTACTAGATAATACGCAGTATTTT | CASSLLDNTQYF
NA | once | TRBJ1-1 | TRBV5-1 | TGCGCCAGCAGTCCGGTGGTGCGCACTGAAGCTTTCTTT | CASSPVVRTEAFF
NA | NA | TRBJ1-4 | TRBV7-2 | TGTGCCAGCAGCTTAGCGAGCCTTTTAAATGAAAAACTGTTTTTT | CASSLASLLNEKLFF
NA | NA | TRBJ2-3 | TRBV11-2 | TGTGCCAGCAGCTTCTCCGGTACTAGCACAGATACGCAGTATTTT | CASSFSGTSTDTQYF
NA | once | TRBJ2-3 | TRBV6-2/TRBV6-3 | TGTGCCAGCAGTCACGCCGGGACCTCTAGCACAGATACGCAGTATTTT | CASSHAGTSSTDTQYF
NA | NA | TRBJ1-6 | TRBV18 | TGTGCCAGCTCACGCGACCTGGGGGGAAGTAGTTCACCCCTCCACTTT | CASSRDLGGSSSPLHF
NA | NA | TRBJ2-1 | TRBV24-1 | TGTGCCACCAGTGATTTGAGGGGGGGCTCAGTGAATGAGCAGTTCTTC | CATSDLRGGSVNEQFF
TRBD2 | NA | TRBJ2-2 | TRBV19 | TGTGCCAGTAGTATAGATCCGGGAGGATCCGGGGAGCTGTTTTTT | CASSIDPGGSGELFF
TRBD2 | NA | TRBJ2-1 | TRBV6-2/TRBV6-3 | TGTGCCAGCAGTTACTCGACCGGGACTAGCGGACCCAATGAGCAGTTCTTC | CASSYSTGTSGPNEQFF
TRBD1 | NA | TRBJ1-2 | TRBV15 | TGTGCCACCAGCAGAGTCTTCAGGGGGCTAGGGGGCTACACCTTC | CATSRVFRGLGGYTF
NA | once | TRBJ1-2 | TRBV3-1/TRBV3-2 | TGTGCCAGCAGCAGAAGCCAGGGGCAAGGCTACACCTTC | CASSRSQGQGYTF
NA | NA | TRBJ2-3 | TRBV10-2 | TGCGCCAGCAGGCCCGACCACACAGATACGCAGTATTTT | CASRPDHTDTQYF
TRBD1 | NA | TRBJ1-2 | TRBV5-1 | TGCGCCAGCAGCCCAGGGACAGGGGCCAACCGCGAATATGGCTACACCTTC | CASSPGTGANREYGYTF
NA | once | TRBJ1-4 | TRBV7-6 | TGTGCCAGCAGCTTCGACGCAGGATCCAATGAAAAACTGTTTTTT | CASSFDAGSNEKLFF
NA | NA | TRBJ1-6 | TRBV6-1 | TGTGCCAGCAGTGAAACAGGCCTGAGCTCCTATAATTCACCCCTCCACTTT | CASSETGLSSYNSPLHF
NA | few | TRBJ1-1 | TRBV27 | TGTGCCAGCAGTTTAGCCGGGACTGGAAACACTGAAGCTTTCTTT | CASSLAGTGNTEAFF
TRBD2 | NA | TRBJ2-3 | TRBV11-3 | TGTGCCAGCAGCTTGGCGGGGGGGGAAGATACGCAGTATTTT | CASSLAGGEDTQYF
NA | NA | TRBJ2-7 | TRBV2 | TGTGCCAGCATCCCCTGGGGCAACCCCTACGAGCAGTACTTC | CASIPWGNPYEQYF
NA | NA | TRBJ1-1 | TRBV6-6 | TGTGCCAGCAGTACGACAGAGAACACTGAAGCTTTCTTT | CASSTTENTEAFF
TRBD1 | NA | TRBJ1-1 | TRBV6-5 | TGTGCCAGCACATCACAGGGGATCAGTACTGAAGCTTTCTTT | CASTSQGISTEAFF
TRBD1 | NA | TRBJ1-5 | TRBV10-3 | TGTGCCGCGAGTAACCGGGACAGGGATCAGCCCCAGCATTTT | CAASNRDRDQPQHF
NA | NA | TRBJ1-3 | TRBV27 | TGTGCCAGCAGTTTAGGGGGGACAACGGGAAACACCATATATTTT | CASSLGGTTGNTIYF
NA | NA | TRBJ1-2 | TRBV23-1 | TGCGCCAGCGCCCAGAGGGCCCTTAAGGCTGGCTACACCTTC | CASAQRALKAGYTF
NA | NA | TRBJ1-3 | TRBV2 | TGTGCCAGCACCCCCCGCGGCAGTCGAAACACCATATATTTT | CASTPRGSRNTIYF
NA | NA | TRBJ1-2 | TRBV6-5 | TGTGCCACCTGGACGGGCTATGGCTACACCTTC | CATWTGYGYTF
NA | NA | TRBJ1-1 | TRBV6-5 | TGTGCCAGCTTGACTGGTGGGGGGAACACTGAAGCTTTCTTT | CASLTGGGNTEAFF